The 5 T cell receptor beta chains presented below share a single source sample, sequenced in a study of chemoradiotherapy in HPV16-positive cancers. Method: immunoSEQ multiplex PCR; TCRdb's copy keeps in-frame clones and lacks some. This sample has 29,000 or so clones; over 90% occur once, and the top ten carry about 20%. This specimen consisted of blood, obtained from a patient who underwent chemoradiotherapy. The receptors were gathered from a human donor with HPV-associated anogenital cancer.

The chain recombines TRBV11-2 with TRBJ2-7, with D possibly matching TRBD1 (6 bases). The CDR3 extends over 16 amino acids. Germline V gene lookup returns CDR1 SGHAT and CDR2 FQNNGV. The V end lost 1 base, the J end lost 2 bases, and 15 bases lay between the germline ends. As DNA, the CDR3 is TGTGCCAGCAGCTTAGGGTGGGACATTTCCCCCTACGAGCAGTACTTC. Its translation is CASSLGWDISPYEQYF.

The chain is built from TRBV4-1 and TRBJ2-3; 16 bases fit TRBD2. CDR1 MGHRA and CDR2 YSYEKL come from the germline V gene. Losses at the gene ends were 4 bases for V and 4 bases for J; bases not matched to a gene: 11. The CDR3 length is 19 residues. CDR3 region: CASSRKGTSGGAVADTQYF. DNA for the CDR3: TGCGCCAGCAGCCGGAAGGGGACTAGCGGGGGGGCCGTAGCAGATACGCAGTATTTT.

CDR3 protein: CASSLVGTGLNEQYF. CDR3 sequence (DNA): TGTGCCAGCAGCTTAGTGGGGACAGGGCTCAACGAGCAGTACTTC. The V call is TRBV7-2, the J call TRBJ2-7; 9 positions agree with TRBD1. This CDR3 contains 15 residues. The germline CDR1 and CDR2 sequences are SGHTA and FQGNSA. The J segment lost 5 bases and the V segment lost 1 base, leaving 6 bases of the junction unmatched.

The chain employs TRBV7-3 and TRBJ2-7; possibly TRBD2 for D (5 bases). This CDR3 spans 12 amino acids. The V end lost 2 bases, the J end lost 5 bases, and 7 bases lay between the germline ends. Germline V gene data show CDR1 as SGHTA and CDR2 as FQGTGA. In nucleotides, the CDR3 is TGTGCCAGCAGCTTACCGGGGAACGAGCAGTACTTC. This encodes CASSLPGNEQYF.

V gene TRBV7-3 combines with J gene TRBJ2-1, with a weak D call TRBD1 (5 bases). Germline assignment: CDR1 SGHTA and CDR2 FQGTGA. The CDR3 runs 13 residues. V was trimmed by 0 bases and J by 7 bases, leaving 7 bases between them. CDR3 in amino acids: CASSLTDRNEQFF. In DNA form, the CDR3 reads TGTGCCAGCAGCTTAACCGACAGAAATGAGCAGTTCTTC.